The source of this T cell receptor beta chain is a study of CD8+ T cells in alopecia areata. Turning to the study itself: Oral tofacitinib, 5 to 10 mg twice daily, was given in an open-label trial.

From alopecia areata patients, lesional scalp punch biopsies and peripheral blood were collected. RNA extraction was followed by reverse transcription into cDNA, which acted as the sequencing template. Repertoires were generated with immunoSEQ multiplex PCR, while TCRdb's copy carries only in-frame clones and drops some. The sample yields about 11,000 clones, 55% to 65% seen once. The sequence derives from a human donor with alopecia areata. This material consisted of skin, taken at week 0.

The CDR3 nucleotides read TGCGCCAGCAGCACGGGGACAGGGGGCATGAACACTGAAGCTTTCTTT. Amino acids: CASSTGTGGMNTEAFF. V usage is TRBV5-1 and J usage is TRBJ1-1; 12 bases map to TRBD1. The V and J ends lost 4 bases and 0 bases, in that order; junction bases with no gene match: 4. This CDR3 is built from 16 residues. Germline loops: CDR1 SGHRS, CDR2 YFSETQ.